Each of the 12 T cell receptor beta chains below was sequenced from the same sample in a study of blood T cell repertoires in COVID-19. Repertoires were generated with immunoSEQ multiplex PCR, while TCRdb's copy carries only in-frame clones and drops some. The sample records just over 650,000 clones, 80% to 90% being singletons. Sequences were obtained from peripheral blood. These receptors originate from a woman aged 18-29 years with acute or convalescent COVID-19.

The gene calls are TRBV15 and TRBJ2-7; 8 bases line up with TRBD1. CDR3 size: 16 residues. V gave up 0 bases and J gave up 4 bases; unmatched junction bases: 8. From germline, CDR1 is LNHNV and CDR2 YYDKDF (reference sequence). The CDR3 region is CATSRDQDREAYEQYF. The DNA for the CDR3 is TGTGCCACCAGCAGAGATCAGGACAGGGAGGCATACGAGCAGTACTTC.

CDR3 bases: TGTGCCAGCAGCACCGCTGGGGCCCATGAGCAGTTCTTC. Amino acid sequence: CASSTAGAHEQFF. The chain recombines TRBV7-3 with TRBJ2-1; tentative D call: TRBD1 (5 bases). Germline V gene lookup returns CDR1 SGHTA and CDR2 FQGTGA. CDR3 size: 13 residues. The ends were cut back, 5 bases at V and 8 bases at J, with 13 bases in the middle.

The chain recombines TRBV4-3 with TRBJ1-2; D is undetermined. Trimming cost V 3 bases and J 3 bases, with 11 bases left between them. The germline V gene encodes CDR1 LGHNA and CDR2 YSLEER. The CDR3 extends over 14 amino acids. Here the CDR3 reads CASSQARGDYGYTF. In DNA form, the CDR3 reads TGCGCCAGCAGCCAGGCGCGGGGAGACTATGGCTACACCTTC.

The genes are TRBV19 and TRBJ2-7; D is perhaps TRBD2 (5 bases). Trimming removed 5 bases at V and 0 bases at J, with 11 bases between. The CDR3 runs to 14 residues. The germline gives CDR1 LNHDA, CDR2 SQIVND (reference sequence). CDR3 nucleotides: TGTGCCAGTAGTGCCGGACTGTCCTCCTACGAGCAGTACTTC. The encoded protein is CASSAGLSSYEQYF.

J is TRBJ1-1 and V is TRBV2; D is undetermined. CDR1 SNHLY and CDR2 FYNNEI come from the germline V gene. This CDR3 contains 12 residues. V was pared by 7 bases and J by 3 bases, with 9 bases between. CDR3 region: CASTTDYTEAFF. CDR3 DNA sequence: TGTGCCAGCACAACAGATTACACTGAAGCTTTCTTT.

This chain connects TRBV5-4 to TRBJ1-1, with D unresolved. The CDR3 is made up of 15 amino acids. The germline CDR1 and CDR2 sequences are SGHNT and YYREEE (reference sequence). Trimming took off 6 bases at V and 1 base at J, with 16 bases between the two ends. CDR3 DNA sequence: TGTGCCAGCAATCCGCGGGCCGGCGGGAACACTGAAGCTTTCTTT. It is translated as CASNPRAGGNTEAFF.

The chain couples TRBV27 to TRBJ1-6; a weak D match, TRBD1 (5 bases). V lost 4 bases and J lost 1, with 8 bases in between. CDR3 length equals 15 residues. Germline values: CDR1 MNHEY, CDR2 SMNVEV (reference sequence). The CDR3 DNA sequence: TGTGCCAGCAGTTGGGGGGGGTCCTATAATTCACCCCTCCACTTT. It encodes CASSWGGSYNSPLHF.

The rearrangement uses TRBV27 and TRBJ1-5; no clear D gene. V was pared by 6 bases and J by 3 bases, with 6 bases between. The germline gives CDR1 MNHEY, CDR2 SMNVEV (reference sequence). CDR3 length: 12 residues. For the CDR3, the DNA is TGTGCCAGCAGGCGGATCAATCAGCCCCAGCATTTT. Translating gives CASRRINQPQHF.

The rearrangement uses TRBV9 and TRBJ1-2, with TRBD1 identical over 9 bases. Germline values: CDR1 SGDLS, CDR2 YYNGEE. With 2 bases clipped from V and 6 bases from J, the junction kept 11 bases outside the gene matches. CDR3 length equals 16 residues. Here the CDR3 DNA reads TGTGCCAGCAGCGTCGGGACAGGGAGGGCTCGTGATGGCTACACCTTC. It is translated as CASSVGTGRARDGYTF.

This chain uses TRBV6-4 with TRBJ2-1; 10 bases match TRBD2. Germline CDR1 MRHNA, CDR2 SNTAGT. The V gene end was trimmed by 2 bases and the J gene end by 6 bases; junction bases not matched to a gene: 10. The CDR3 covers 17 residues. The chain's CDR3 is CASSDDREAGGLNEQFF. In DNA, the CDR3 is TGTGCCAGCAGTGACGATAGGGAAGCGGGGGGGCTCAATGAGCAGTTCTTC.

This chain links TRBV7-8 with TRBJ1-2; TRBD1 aligns across 7 bases. There are 16 residues in the CDR3. J was trimmed by 7 bases and V by 2 bases; bases with no gene match: 13. CDR1 and CDR2 (germline): SGHVS, FQNEAQ. This CDR3 is CASSLILQGTLGGYTF. In DNA, the CDR3 is TGTGCCAGCAGCTTAATTTTACAGGGGACCCTGGGTGGCTACACCTTC.

About this clone: Different DNA sequences within this sample yield the same CDR3. The genes are TRBV9 and TRBJ2-2, with TRBD1 matching 7 bases. This CDR3 is 15 amino acids long. Germline CDR1 SGDLS, CDR2 YYNGEE. The junction had 4 bases not matched to a gene; V was cut back by 0 bases and J by 5 bases. CDR3 nucleotide sequence: TGTGCCAGCAGCGTAGTGTCAGGGGGAACCGGGGAGCTGTTTTTT. Its protein product is CASSVVSGGTGELFF. Drawing the rest from reference TRBV9 and TRBJ2-2, the complete variable domain is DSGVTQTPKHLITATGQRVTLRCSPRSGDLSVYWYQQSLDQGLQFLIQYYNGEERAKGNILERFSAQQFPDLHSELNLSSLELGDSALYFCASSVVSGGTGELFFGEGSRLTVL.